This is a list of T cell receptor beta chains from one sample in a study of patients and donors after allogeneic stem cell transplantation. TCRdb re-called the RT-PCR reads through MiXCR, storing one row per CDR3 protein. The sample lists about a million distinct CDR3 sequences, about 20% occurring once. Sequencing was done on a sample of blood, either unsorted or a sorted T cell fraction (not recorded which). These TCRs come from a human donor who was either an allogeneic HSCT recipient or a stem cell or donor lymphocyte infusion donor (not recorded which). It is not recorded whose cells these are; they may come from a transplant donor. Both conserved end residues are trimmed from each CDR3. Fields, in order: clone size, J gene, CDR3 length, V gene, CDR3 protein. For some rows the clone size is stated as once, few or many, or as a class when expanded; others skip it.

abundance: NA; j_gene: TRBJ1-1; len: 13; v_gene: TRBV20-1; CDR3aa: SAPDRGPSNTEAF
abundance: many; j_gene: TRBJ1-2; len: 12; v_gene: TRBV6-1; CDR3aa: ASSAGTGIYGYT
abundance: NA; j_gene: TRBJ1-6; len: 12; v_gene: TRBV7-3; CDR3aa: ASSSEGANSPLH
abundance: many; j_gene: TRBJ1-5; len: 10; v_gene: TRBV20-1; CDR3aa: SAEGENQPQH
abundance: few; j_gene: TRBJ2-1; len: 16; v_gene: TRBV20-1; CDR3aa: SARPPPTSLGAGYEQF
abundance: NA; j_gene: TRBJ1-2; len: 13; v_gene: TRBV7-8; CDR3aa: ASSLVGAGSWGYT
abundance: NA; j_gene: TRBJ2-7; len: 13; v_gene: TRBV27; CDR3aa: ASRLEGTAPYEQY
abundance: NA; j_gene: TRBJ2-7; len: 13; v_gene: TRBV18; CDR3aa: ASSPGSQGGYEQY
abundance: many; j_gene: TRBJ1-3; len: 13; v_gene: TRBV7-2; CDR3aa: ASSLLLNSGNTIY
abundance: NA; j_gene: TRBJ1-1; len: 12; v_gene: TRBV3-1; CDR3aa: ASSPTGDGTEAF
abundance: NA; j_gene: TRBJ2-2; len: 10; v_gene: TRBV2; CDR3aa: ASGPIHGELF
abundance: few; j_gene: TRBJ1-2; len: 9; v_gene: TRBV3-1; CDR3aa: ASASRGVYT
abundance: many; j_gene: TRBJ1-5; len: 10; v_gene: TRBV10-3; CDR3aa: AISGGDQPQH
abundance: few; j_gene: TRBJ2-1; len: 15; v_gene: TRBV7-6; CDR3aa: ASSLEGGLAAYNEQF
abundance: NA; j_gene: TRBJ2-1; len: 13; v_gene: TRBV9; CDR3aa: ASSYRDAVVDEQF
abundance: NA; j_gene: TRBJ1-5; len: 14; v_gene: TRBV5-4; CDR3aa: ASSSNPPGGNQPQH
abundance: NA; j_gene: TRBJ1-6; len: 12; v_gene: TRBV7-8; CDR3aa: ASSPRGSDSPLH
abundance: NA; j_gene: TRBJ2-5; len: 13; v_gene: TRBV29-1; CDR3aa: SVEGAGQGAETQY
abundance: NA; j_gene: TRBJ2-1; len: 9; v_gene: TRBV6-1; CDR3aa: ASRVEAEQF
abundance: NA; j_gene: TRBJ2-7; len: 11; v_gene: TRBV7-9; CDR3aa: ASSLSLDREQY
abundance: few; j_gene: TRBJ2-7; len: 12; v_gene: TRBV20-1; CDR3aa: SAPSTGGPYEQY
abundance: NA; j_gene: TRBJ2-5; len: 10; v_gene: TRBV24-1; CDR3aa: ATEDYQETQY
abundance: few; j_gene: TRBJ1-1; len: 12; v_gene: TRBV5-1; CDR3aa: ASSPGTGPLEAF
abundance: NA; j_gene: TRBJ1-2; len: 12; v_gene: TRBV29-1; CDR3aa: SVQTSTANYGYT
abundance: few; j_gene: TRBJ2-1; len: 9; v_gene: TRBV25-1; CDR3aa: ASGGWGEQF
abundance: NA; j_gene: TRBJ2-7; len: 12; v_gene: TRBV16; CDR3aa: ASSQFETPSEQY
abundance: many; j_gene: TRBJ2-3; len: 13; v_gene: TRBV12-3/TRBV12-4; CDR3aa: ASSFRSLPPDTQY